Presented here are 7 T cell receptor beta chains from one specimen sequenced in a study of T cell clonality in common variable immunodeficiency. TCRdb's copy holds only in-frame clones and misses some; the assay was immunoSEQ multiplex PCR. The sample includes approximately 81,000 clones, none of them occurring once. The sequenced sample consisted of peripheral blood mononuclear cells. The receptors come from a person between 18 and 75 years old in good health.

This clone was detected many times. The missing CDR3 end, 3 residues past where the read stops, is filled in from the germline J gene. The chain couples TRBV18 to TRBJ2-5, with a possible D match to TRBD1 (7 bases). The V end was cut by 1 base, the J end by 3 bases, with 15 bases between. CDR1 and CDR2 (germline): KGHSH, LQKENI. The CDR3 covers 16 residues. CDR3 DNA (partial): TGTGCCAGCTCACCACTCACTGCGGGACAGAAAGAGACC. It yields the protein CASSPLTAGQKET. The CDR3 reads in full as CASSPLTAGQKETQYF.

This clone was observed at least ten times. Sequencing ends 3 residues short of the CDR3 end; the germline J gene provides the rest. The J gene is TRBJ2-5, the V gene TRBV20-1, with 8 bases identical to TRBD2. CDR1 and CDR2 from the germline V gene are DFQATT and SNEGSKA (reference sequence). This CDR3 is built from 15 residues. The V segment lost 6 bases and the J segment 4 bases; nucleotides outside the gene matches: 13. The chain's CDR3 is CSALKPEAGAETQYF. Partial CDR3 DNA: TGCAGTGCACTCAAACCCGAAGCGGGAGCAGAGACC.

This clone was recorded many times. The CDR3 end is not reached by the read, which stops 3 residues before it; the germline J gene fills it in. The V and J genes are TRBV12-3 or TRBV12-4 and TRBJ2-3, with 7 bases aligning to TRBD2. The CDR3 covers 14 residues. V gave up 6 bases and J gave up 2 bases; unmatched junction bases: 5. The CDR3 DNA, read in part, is TGTGCCAGCAGGGGGACTATCAACACAGATACG. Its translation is CASRGTINTDT. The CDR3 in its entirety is CASRGTINTDTQYF.

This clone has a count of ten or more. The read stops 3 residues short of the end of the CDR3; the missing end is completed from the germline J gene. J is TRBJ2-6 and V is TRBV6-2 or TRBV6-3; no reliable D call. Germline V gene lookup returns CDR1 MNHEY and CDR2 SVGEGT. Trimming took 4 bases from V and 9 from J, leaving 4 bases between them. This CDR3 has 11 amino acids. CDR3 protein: CASSSGNVLTF. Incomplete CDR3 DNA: TGTGCCAGCAGTTCGGGCAACGTC.

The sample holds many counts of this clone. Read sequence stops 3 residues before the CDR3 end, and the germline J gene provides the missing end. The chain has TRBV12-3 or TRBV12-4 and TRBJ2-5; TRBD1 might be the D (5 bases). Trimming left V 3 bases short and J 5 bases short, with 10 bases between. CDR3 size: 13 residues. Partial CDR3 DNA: TGTGCCAGCAGTTTCTACAGGTCCGAGACC. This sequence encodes CASSFYRSET. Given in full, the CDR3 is CASSFYRSETQYF.

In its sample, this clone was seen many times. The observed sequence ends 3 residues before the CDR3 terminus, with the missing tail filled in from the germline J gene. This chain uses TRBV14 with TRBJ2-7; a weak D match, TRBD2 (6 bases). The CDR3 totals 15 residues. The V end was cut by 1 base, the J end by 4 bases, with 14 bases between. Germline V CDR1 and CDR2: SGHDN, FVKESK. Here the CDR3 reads CASSQVSLRGYEQYF. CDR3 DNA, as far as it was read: TGTGCCAGCAGCCAAGTATCTCTTCGGGGGTACGAG. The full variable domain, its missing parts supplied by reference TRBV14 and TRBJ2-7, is EAGVTQFPSHSVIEKGQTVTLRCDPISGHDNLYWYRRVMGKEIKFLLHFVKESKQDESGMPNNRFLAERTGGTYSTLKVQPAELEDSGVYFCASSQVSLRGYEQYFGPGTRLTVT.

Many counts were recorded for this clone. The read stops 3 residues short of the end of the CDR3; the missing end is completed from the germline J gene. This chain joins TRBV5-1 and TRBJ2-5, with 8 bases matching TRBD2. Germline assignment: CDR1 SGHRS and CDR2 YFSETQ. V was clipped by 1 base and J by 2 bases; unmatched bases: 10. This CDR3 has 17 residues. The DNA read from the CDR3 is TGCGCCAGCAGCTTGTCAGGGATTGGGACTAGTCAAGAGACC. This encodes CASSLSGIGTSQET. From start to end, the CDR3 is CASSLSGIGTSQETQYF.